Below are 5 T cell receptor beta chains sequenced from a single sample in a study of T cells in Graves' hyperthyroidism and ophthalmopathy. Authors of the study amplified TCR beta CDR3 regions from RNA transcripts. The study used the HTBI primer set for a first-round RT-PCR of the TCR CDR3. TCRdb analysed the multiplex PCR reads with MiXCR anew, one entry per CDR3 protein. The sample has around 500,000 distinct CDR3 sequences, less than 25% seen once. Sequences were obtained from blood. All receptors derive from a woman in her seventies with Graves' ophthalmopathy.

The chain couples TRBV7-9 to TRBJ2-5, with TRBD2 matching 10 bases. V shed 4 bases and J 5 bases; nucleotides not matched to a gene: 13. The CDR3 runs 17 residues. Germline V CDR1 and CDR2: SEHNR, FQNEAQ (reference sequence). Written as DNA, the CDR3 is TGTGCCAGCAGCTCCTGGACTAGCGGACTTCAGGGGGAGACCCAGTACTTC. Its translation: CASSSWTSGLQGETQYF. Full variable domain (missing parts from reference TRBV7-9 and TRBJ2-5): DTGVSQNPRHKITKRGQNVTFRCDPISEHNRLYWYRQTLGQGPEFLTYFQNEAQLEKSRLLSDRFSAERPKGSFSTLEIQRTEQGDSAMYLCASSSWTSGLQGETQYFGPGTRLLVL.

This clonotype came up a few times. The chain couples TRBV12-3 or TRBV12-4 to TRBJ2-6, with D maybe TRBD1 (6 bases). Trimming removed 6 bases from V and 2 bases from J, with 17 bases in between. The CDR3 is 17 residues long. The CDR3 DNA reads TGTGCCAGCAGGATCCCGGGACAAAGAACTGGGGCCAACGTCCTGACTTTC. Amino acid sequence: CASRIPGQRTGANVLTF.

Turning to this clonotype: Sequence at one end of the junction differs from germline and may be a read error. The chain joins TRBV6-2 or TRBV6-3 to TRBJ2-5; 10 bases map to TRBD2. CDR3 size: 21 residues. The germline V gene has CDR1 MNHEY and CDR2 SVGEGT. CDR3: CAGSYAGPGTSAPKGWETQYF. The CDR3 nucleotides read TGTGCCGGCAGTTACGCGGGTCCCGGGACTAGCGCTCCGAAGGGTTGGGAGACCCAGTACTTC.

This clonotype has at least ten counts. The gene calls are TRBV24-1 and TRBJ1-2, with D perhaps TRBD1 (6 bases). Per the germline V gene, CDR1 is KGHDR and CDR2 is SFDVKD. The V gene lost 7 bases and the J gene lost 8 bases, with 13 bases spanning the gap. The CDR3 length is 12 residues. The CDR3 DNA follows: TGTGCCACCAGCGGCGGACAGTACGGCTACACCTTC. It specifies CATSGGQYGYTF.

This clonotype has a handful of counts. This chain connects TRBV11-2 to TRBJ2-2; D is unclear. Germline assignment: CDR1 SGHAT and CDR2 FQNNGV. The CDR3 sequence is 16 residues long. The ends were cut back, 0 bases at V and 7 bases at J, with 15 bases in the middle. The CDR3 is CASSLESSGFGGELFF. The CDR3 DNA follows: TGTGCCAGCAGCTTAGAATCTTCAGGTTTTGGCGGGGAGCTGTTTTTT.